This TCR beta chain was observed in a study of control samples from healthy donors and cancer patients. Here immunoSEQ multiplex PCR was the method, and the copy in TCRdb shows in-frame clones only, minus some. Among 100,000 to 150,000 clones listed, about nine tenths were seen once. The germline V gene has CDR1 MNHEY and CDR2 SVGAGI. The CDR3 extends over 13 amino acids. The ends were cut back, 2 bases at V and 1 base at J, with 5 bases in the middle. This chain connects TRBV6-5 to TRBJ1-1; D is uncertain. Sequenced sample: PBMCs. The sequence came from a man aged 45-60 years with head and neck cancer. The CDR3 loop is CASSYRRNTEAFF. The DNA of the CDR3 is TGTGCCAGCAGTTACCGTAGGAACACTGAAGCTTTCTTT.